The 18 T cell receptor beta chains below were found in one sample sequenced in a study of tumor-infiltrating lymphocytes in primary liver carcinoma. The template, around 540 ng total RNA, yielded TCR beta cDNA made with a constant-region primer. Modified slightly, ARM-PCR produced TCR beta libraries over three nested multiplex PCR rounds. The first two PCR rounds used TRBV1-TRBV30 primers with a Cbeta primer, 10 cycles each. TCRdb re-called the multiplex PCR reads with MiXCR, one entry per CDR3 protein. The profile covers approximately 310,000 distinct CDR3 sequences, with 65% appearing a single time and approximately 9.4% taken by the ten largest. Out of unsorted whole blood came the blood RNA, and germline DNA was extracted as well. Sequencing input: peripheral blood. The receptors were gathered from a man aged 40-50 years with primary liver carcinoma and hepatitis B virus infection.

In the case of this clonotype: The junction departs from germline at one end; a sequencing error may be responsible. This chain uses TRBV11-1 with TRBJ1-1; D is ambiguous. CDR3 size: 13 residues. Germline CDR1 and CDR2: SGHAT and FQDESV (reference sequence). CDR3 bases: TGCACCAGCAGCTTTGATCAGGACACTGAAGCTTTCTTT. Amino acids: CTSSFDQDTEAFF.

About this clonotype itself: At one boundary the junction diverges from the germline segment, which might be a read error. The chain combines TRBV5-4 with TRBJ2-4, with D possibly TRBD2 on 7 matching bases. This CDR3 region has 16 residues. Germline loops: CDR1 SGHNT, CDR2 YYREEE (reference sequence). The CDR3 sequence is CASRLGGRLAKNIQYF. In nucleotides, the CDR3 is TGTGCCAGCAGGTTGGGGGGGCGGTTAGCCAAAAACATTCAGTACTTC.

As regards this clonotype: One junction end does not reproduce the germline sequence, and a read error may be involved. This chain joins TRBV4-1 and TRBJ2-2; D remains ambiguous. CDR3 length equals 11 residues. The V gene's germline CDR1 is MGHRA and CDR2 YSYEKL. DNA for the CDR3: TGCGCCAGCTGCCAAGTCGGGGAGCTGTTTTTT. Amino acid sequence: CASCQVGELFF.

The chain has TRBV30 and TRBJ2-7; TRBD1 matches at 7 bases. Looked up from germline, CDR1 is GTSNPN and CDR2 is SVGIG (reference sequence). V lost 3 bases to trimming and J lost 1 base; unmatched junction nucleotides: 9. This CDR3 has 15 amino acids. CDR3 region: CAWRVGTAWSYEQYF. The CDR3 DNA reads TGTGCCTGGAGGGTAGGGACAGCCTGGTCCTACGAGCAGTACTTC.

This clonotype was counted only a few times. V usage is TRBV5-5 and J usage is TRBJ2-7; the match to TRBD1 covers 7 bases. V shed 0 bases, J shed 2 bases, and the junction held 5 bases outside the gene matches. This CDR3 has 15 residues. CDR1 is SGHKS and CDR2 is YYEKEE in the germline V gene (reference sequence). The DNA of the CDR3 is TGTGCCAGCAGCTTGGGAGGGACAGCAACCTACGAGCAGTACTTC. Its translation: CASSLGGTATYEQYF.

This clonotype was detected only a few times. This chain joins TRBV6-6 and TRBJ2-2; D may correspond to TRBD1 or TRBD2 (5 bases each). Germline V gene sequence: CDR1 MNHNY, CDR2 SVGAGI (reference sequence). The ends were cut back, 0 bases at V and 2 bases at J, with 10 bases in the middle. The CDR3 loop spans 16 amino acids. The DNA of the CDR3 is TGTGCCAGCAGTTACTCGTCCGGGACCAACACCGGGGAGCTGTTTTTT. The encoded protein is CASSYSSGTNTGELFF.

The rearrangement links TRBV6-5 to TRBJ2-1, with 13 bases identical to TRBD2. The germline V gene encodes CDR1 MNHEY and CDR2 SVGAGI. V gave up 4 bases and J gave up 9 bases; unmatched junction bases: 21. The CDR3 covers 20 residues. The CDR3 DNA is TGTGCCAGCAGTTTCATGACAGGGGGCGTTTGGACTAGCGGGAGAAGTGAGCAGTTCTTC. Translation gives CASSFMTGGVWTSGRSEQFF.

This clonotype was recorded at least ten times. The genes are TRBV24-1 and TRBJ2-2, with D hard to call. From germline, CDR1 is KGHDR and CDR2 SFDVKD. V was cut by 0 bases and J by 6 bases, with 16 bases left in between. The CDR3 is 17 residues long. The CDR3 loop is CATSDLAVDDGPGELFF. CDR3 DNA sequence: TGTGCCACCAGTGATTTGGCGGTTGATGATGGGCCCGGGGAGCTGTTTTTT.

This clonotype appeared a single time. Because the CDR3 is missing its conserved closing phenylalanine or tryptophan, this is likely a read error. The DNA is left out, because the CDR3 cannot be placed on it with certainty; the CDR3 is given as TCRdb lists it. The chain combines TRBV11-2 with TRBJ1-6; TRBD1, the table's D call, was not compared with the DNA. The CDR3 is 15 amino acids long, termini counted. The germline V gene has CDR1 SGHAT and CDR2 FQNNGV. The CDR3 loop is CASSQGQGVNSPLQS.

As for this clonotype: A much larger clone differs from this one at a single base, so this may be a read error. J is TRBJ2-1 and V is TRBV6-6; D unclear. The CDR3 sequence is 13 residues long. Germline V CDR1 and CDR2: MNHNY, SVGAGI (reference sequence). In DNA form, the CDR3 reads TGTGCCAGCAATTACGCGATGAACAATGAGCAGTTCTTC. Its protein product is CASNYAMNNEQFF.

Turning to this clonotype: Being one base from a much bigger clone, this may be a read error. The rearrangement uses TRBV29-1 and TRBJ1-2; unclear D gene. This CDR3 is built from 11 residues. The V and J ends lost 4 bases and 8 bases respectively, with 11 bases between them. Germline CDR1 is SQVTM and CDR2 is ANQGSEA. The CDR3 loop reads CSVGHGRGYTF. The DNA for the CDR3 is TGCAGCGTTGGTCATGGGCGGGGCTACACCTTC.

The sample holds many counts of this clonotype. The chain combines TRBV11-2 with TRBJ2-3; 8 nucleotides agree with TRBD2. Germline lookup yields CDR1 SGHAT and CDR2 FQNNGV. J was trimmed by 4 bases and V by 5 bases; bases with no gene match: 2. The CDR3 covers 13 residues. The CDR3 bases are TGTGCCAGCAGCACGGGAGGGCCAGATACGCAGTATTTT. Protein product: CASSTGGPDTQYF.

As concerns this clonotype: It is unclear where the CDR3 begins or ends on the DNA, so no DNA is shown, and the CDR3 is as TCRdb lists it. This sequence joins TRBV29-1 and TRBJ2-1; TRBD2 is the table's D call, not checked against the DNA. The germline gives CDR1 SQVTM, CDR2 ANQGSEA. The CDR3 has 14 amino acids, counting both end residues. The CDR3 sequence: CCVGRGAGDNEEFF.

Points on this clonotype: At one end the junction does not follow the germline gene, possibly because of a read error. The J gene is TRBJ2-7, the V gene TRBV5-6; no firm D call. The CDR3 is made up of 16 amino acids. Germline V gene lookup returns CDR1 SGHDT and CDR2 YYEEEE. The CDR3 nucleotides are TGTACCAGCAGCCGGGTCCCTTTTACCACAAACTACGAGCAGTACTTC. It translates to CTSSRVPFTTNYEQYF. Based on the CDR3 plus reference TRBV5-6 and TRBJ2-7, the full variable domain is DAGVTQSPTHLIKTRGQQVTLRCSPKSGHDTVSWYQQALGQGPQFIFQYYEEEERQRGNFPDRFSGHQFPNYSSELNVNALLLGDSALYLCTSSRVPFTTNYEQYFGPGTRLTVT.

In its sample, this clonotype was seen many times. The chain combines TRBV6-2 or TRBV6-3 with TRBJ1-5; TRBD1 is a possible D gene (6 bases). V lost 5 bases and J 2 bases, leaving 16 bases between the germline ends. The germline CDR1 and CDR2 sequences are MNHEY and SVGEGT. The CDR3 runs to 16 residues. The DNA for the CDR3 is TGTGCCAGCAGTCCGCAAGGACAGATGGGCAATCAGCCCCAGCATTTT. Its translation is CASSPQGQMGNQPQHF.

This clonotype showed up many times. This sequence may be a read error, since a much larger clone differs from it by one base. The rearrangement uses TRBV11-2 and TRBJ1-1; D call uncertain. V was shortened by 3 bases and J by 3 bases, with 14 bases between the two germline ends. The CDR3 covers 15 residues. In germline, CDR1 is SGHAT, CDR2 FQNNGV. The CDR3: CASSLARTADTEAFF. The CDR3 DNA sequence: TGTGCCAGCAGCTTGGCCAGGACGGCGGACACTGAAGCTTTCTTT.

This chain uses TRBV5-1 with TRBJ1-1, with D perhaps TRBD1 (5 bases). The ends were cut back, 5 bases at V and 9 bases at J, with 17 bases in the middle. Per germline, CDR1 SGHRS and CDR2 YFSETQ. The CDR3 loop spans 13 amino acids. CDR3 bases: TGCGCCAGCAGGCCTCAGGGACCGTCAAAAGCTTTCTTT. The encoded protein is CASRPQGPSKAFF.

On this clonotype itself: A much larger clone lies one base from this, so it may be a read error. CDR3 in amino acids: CASNQDKGQGYEQYF. For the CDR3, the DNA is TGCGCCAGCAACCAAGATAAGGGACAGGGGTACGAGCAGTACTTC. V and J are TRBV4-3 and TRBJ2-7; TRBD1 matches at 10 bases. In germline, CDR1 is LGHNA, CDR2 YSLEER. The CDR3 covers 15 residues.